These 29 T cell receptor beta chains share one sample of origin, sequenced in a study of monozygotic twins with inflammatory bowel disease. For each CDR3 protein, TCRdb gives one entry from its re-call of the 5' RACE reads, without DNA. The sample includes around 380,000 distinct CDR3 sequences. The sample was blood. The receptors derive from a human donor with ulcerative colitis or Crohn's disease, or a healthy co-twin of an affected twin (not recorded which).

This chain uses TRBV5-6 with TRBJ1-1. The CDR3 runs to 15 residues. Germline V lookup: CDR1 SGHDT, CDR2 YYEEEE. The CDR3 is CASSLDSSRGTEAFF.

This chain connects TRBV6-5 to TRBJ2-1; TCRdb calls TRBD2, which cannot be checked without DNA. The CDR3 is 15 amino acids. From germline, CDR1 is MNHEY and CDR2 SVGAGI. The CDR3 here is CASSYSAGNLDEQFF.

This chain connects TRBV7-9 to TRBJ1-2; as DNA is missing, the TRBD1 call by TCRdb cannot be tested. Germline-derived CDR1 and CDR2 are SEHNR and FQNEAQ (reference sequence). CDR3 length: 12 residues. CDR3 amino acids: CASSTGISGYTF.

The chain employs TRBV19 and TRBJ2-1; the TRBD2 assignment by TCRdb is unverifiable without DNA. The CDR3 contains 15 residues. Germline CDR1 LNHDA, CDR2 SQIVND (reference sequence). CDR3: CASSWTSGGGNEQFF.

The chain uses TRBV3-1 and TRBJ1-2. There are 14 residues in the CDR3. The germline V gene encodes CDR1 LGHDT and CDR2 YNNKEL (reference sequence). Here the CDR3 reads CASSQAVTVGGYTF.

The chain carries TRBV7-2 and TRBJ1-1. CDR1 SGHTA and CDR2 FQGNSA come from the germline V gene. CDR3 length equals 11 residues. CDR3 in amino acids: CASSEFSEAFF.

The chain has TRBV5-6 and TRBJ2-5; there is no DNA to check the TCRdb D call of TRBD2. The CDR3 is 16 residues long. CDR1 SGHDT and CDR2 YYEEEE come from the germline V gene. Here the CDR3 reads CASSLALAGVEETQYF.

CDR3 region: CASSLIGQATDTQYF. The chain combines TRBV7-3 with TRBJ2-3; with no DNA, the TCRdb D assignment of TRBD1 cannot be verified. Germline V gene sequence: CDR1 SGHTA, CDR2 FQGTGA. This CDR3 contains 15 residues.

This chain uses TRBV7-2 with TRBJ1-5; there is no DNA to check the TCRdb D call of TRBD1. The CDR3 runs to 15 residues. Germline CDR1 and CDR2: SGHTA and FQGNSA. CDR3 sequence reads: CASSLSGLSNQPQHF. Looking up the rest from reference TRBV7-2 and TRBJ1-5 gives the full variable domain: GAGVSQSPSNKVTEKGKDVELRCDPISGHTALYWYRQSLGQGLEFLIYFQGNSAPDKSGLPSDRFSAERTGGSVSTLTIQRTQQEDSAVYLCASSLSGLSNQPQHFGDGTRLSIL.

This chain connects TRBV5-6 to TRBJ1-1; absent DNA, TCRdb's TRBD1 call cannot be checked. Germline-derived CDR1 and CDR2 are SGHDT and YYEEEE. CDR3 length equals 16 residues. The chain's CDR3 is CASSLAKTGGNDEAFF.

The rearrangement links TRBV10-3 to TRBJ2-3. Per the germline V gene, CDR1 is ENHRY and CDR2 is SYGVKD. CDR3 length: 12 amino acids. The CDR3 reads CAISQAADTQYF.

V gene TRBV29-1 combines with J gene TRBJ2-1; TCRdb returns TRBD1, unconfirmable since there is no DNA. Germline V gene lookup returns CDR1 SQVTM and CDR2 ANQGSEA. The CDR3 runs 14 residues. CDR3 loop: CSVDSQGSYNEQFF.

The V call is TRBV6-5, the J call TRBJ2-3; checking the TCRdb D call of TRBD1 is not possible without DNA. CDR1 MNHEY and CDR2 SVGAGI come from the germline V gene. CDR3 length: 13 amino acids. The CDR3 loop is CASSLPPGDTQYF.

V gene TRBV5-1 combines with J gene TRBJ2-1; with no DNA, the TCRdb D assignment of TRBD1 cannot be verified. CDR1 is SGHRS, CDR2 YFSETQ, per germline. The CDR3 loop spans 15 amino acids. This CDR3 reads CASSSDRALYNEQFF.

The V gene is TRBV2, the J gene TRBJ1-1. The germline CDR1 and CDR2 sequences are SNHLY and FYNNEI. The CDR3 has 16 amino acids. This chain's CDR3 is CASIGPLRPLNTEAFF.

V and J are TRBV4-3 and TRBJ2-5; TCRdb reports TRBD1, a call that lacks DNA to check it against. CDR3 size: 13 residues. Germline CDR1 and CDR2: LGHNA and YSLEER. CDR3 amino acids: CASSQGTGTTQYF.

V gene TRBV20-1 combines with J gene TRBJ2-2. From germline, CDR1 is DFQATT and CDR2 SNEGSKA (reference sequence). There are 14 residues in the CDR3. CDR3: CSASLAGITGELFF.

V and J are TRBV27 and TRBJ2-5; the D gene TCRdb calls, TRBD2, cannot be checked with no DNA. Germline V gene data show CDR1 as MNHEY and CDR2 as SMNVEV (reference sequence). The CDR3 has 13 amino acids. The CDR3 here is CASSLGRTARPYF.

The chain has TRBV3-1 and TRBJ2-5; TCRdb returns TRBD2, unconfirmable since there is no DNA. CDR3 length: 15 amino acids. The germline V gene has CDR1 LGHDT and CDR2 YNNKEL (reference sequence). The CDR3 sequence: CASSQGTRAQETQYF.

The CDR3 reads CASSLSRLRNTGELFF. This rearrangement joins TRBV5-6 to TRBJ2-2. Germline values: CDR1 SGHDT, CDR2 YYEEEE. The CDR3 length is 16 residues. Based on the CDR3 plus reference TRBV5-6 and TRBJ2-2, the full variable domain is DAGVTQSPTHLIKTRGQQVTLRCSPKSGHDTVSWYQQALGQGPQFIFQYYEEEERQRGNFPDRFSGHQFPNYSSELNVNALLLGDSALYLCASSLSRLRNTGELFFGEGSRLTVL.

CDR3 amino acids: CAWSLKGGLGQPQHF. The V call is TRBV30, the J call TRBJ1-5; TCRdb's D call of TRBD1 is untestable without DNA. Per the germline V gene, CDR1 is GTSNPN and CDR2 is SVGIG (reference sequence). The CDR3 loop spans 15 amino acids.

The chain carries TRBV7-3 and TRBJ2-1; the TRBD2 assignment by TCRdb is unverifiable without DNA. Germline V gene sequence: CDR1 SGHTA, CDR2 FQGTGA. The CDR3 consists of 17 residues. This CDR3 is CASSIGTSGRAMDEQFF. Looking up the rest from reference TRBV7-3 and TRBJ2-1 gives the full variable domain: GAGVSQTPSNKVTEKGKYVELRCDPISGHTALYWYRQSLGQGPEFLIYFQGTGAADDSGLPNDRFFAVRPEGSVSTLKIQRTERGDSAVYLCASSIGTSGRAMDEQFFGPGTRLTVL.

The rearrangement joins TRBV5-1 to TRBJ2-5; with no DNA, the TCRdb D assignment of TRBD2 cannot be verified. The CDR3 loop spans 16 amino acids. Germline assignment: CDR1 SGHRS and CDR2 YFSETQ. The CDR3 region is CASSLARAKAGETQYF.

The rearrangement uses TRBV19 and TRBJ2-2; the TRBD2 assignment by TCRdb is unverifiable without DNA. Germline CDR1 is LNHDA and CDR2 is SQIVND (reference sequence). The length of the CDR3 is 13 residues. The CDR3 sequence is CASSTGRGGELFF.

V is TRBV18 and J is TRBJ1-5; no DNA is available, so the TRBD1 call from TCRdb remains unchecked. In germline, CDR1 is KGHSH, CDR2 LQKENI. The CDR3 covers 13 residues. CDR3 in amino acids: CASSASPGEPQHF.

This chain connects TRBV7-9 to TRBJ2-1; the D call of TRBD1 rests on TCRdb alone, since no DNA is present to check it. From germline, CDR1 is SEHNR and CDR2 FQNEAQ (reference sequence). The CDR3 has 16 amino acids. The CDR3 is CASSSGTGVIYNEQFF.

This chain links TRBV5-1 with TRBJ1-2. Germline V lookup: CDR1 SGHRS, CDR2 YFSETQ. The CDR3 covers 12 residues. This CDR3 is CASSSKEYGYTF.

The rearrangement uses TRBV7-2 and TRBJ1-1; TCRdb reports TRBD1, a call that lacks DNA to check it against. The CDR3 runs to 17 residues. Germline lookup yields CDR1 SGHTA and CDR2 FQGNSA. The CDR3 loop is CASSLVGQGFLNTEAFF.

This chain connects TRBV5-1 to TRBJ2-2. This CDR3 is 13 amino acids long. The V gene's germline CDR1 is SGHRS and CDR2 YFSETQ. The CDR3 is CASSRTVSGELFF.